This T cell receptor (beta chain) was retrieved from a study of cytomegalovirus exposure and HLA in healthy donors (dated by TCRdb to 2016 to 2017). About the investigation overall: An earlier analysis of roughly 570 of the donors reported 250 to 350 Gb of sequence data and 117 million unique TCR beta sequences obtained from roughly 180 million T cells. An early release that covered roughly 600 HLA-typed donors contained around 300 gigabases of sequencing data and 75 million to 100 million unique TCR sequences. Among the roughly 380 genotyped donors, around 79% belonged to the genetic ancestry cluster associated with self-reported Caucasian donors. The aim of the study was to test whether cataloging public T cell receptors could identify signatures of past pathogen exposure. Using immunosequencing, the study profiled T cell repertoires from around 680 subjects and related those repertoires to cytomegalovirus serostatus. Along with the approximately 670-subject first cohort, a separate validation cohort of more than 90 different subjects was used. To predict cytomegalovirus infection status, the study brought together high-throughput TCR immunosequencing, statistical association of individual TCRs with disease status, and machine learning. A later analysis re-analyzed previously published TCR beta repertoires from hundreds of donors and added high-resolution HLA genotyping to study TCR occurrence patterns. The later analysis used no new phenotypic data to find candidate immune exposures, relying instead on TCR beta sequences and their occurrence across donors. An earlier analysis of about 600 of the donors used high-throughput TCR beta sequencing to judge whether each TCR beta V gene segment behaved as functional or pseudogenic. Alongside the repertoire data, information on donor age, sex, ethnicity and CMV serostatus was compiled. Genome-wide SNP genotypes for about 65% of the 666 donors were used in a later genetic analysis, which treated that subset as a discovery cohort. Every repertoire in the discovery cohort had been generated on one and the same sequencing platform. Class I and class II HLA loci were covered by the typing at four-digit resolution. The number of donors typed differed by locus, with roughly 620-640 for A, B, C, DRB1 and DQB1, roughly 520 for DQA1, some 570 for DPA1, and roughly 450 for DPB1. Four to six DR-DQ haplotypes were handled as single units for association and clustering because linkage in the cohort was strong. Among some 400 genotyped donors of the cohort, an average of approximately 200,000 unique TCR beta nucleotide sequences was sequenced per donor, of which 15% to 20% were non-productive. The investigation overall reported the following: A further reported finding was that TCR beta sequences accurately predicted the HLA-A and HLA-B alleles for most subjects in the first cohort. Three of the identified cytomegalovirus-associated TCR beta chains were confirmed in vitro to be specific for cytomegalovirus antigens. Only TCR beta chains were sequenced in this cohort, and the absence of alpha or paired-chain data limited detectable features. Because HLA typing was missing for some donors at each locus, association tests included only the typed subset. A later analysis associated about 17,000 TCR beta sequences with specific HLA alleles at a false discovery rate of 0.05. In a later genetic analysis, a missense DCLRE1C variant was associated with V-gene and J-gene trimming of TCR beta chains, and the association was replicated in an independent cohort. The presence/absence analyses assumed that sequencing depth was roughly uniform across donors, and that assumption may not be true. A total of fewer than 200 TCR beta chains were listed by the study as associated with cytomegalovirus. In both the original and validation cohorts, the classifier was reported to diagnose cytomegalovirus status with high specificity and sensitivity. A later analysis found that most CMV-associated TCR beta chains appeared HLA-restricted, with HLA associations seemingly driven largely by CMV exposure. A later analysis found that TCR association rates varied across HLA loci, with DRB1 alleles showing the most associated TCRs and HLA-C alleles the fewest. Linkage disequilibrium might explain the correlated functional status among segregating V segments, but an unknown experimental factor could not be ruled out. Broadly in line with IMGT annotations, most TCR beta V segments showed up in productive rearrangements about 90% or about 30% of the time in an earlier analysis of around 600 of the donors. Because counts were too low, around 18 rarely observed V segments, including chromosome 9 orphons, were left out of the earlier analysis of roughly 600 of the donors. Compared with the roughly 670-donor mean, donors in an Asian-associated ancestry cluster had fewer N-insertions in productive TCRs, according to a later genetic analysis. Assigning TCR associations to individual alleles was difficult when HLA alleles, especially DR and DQ, strongly co-occurred. The only immune exposure information available for the cohort was CMV serostatus. In a later analysis, HLA-associated TCR beta chains were found to be more clonally expanded and to have lower generation probabilities than equally common non-associated chains. The authors suggested that the approach could potentially be extended to other disease states and immunological phenotypes. Across donors, most TCR sequences were observed very rarely, whereas some public TCRs were present in many individuals. According to a later analysis, parvovirus B19, influenza, CMV and Epstein-Barr virus appeared linked to several top co-occurrence clusters. The 87-base-pair reads could not distinguish some IMGT-functional V segments, including TRBV6-2 and TRBV6-3, so those segments were excluded. A group of highly shared sequence variants was considered likely to be a technical artifact of the sequencing pipeline.

The cohort comprised 710 or so healthy bone marrow donors. At the time of sampling, every cohort member was nominally healthy, though immune exposures that went unrecorded were likely present. The donor tested CMV seronegative and was one of the 352 seronegative cohort members. Each donor provided a peripheral blood sample, and peripheral blood mononuclear cells were used for TCR beta sequencing. The Qiagen DNeasy Blood Extraction Kit was used to extract genomic DNA from the blood cell samples. Per the germline V gene, SGHRS is the CDR1 and YFSETQ is the CDR2. The CDR3 spans 14 residues, from the cysteine through the phenylalanine. The retained sequence is limited to the CDR3, 42 bases, with the frame set at the first base. V and J are trimmed by 4 bases and 5 bases, and the gene matches miss 5 bases of the junction. Library preparation employed the immunoSEQ multiplex PCR assay. For the multiplex PCR, a mixture combining 60 forward primers for TCR Vbeta segments and 13 reverse primers for TCR Jbeta segments was used. A multiplex PCR assay on genomic DNA amplified the CDR3 region of rearranged TCR beta genes. The Illumina HiSeq System was used to sequence the amplified TCR beta libraries as 87-base-pair reads. In the original analysis: A later analysis tallied approximately 87 million unique TCR beta chains across the 666 repertoires, and about 10 million of those chains were shared by two or more donors. Raw reads were error-corrected and collapsed into unique sequences by a nearest-neighbor algorithm in which closely related sequences were merged to remove PCR and sequencing errors. CDR3 sequences were aligned to IMGT reference sequences to assign V, D and J gene segments. For a sequence to be retained, a match of at least six nucleotides was required to both a V gene segment and a J gene segment. Rearrangements were called productive when the CDR3 lacked stop codons and stayed in frame with V and J; all others were non-productive. CDR3 was defined by IMGT convention, running from the second conserved V-encoded cysteine to the conserved J-encoded phenylalanine. In an earlier analysis of 550 to 650 of the donors, sequences lacking an unambiguous match to a single V gene segment were excluded. An earlier analysis of around 600 of the donors classified V segments as functional when productive rearrangements were above 56.7% and as segregating when the standard deviation between donors was above 5%. To diagnose cytomegalovirus status from the catalog of TCR beta chain sequences, a statistical classification framework was built. In a later analysis, V and J genes were assigned by comparing TCR nucleotide sequences against IMGT/GENE-DB human TR gene sequences. In a later analysis, CDR3 sequences and most-parsimonious VDJ recombination scenarios were assigned using the TCRdist pipeline. In a later analysis, each TCR beta chain was defined by its CDR3 amino acid sequence together with its V-gene family, and reads lacking a unique V-gene family were excluded. To address suspected cross-contamination and a sequencing artifact, a later analysis removed some 620 highly shared, low-generation-probability nucleotide sequences. A later analysis calculated a clonal expansion index for each public chain from normalized within-repertoire ranks of inferred template counts. In a later analysis, generation probabilities were computed using a VDJ recombination model fitted to out-of-frame rearrangements, and the results were checked against IGoR. In a later analysis, hypergeometric tests were used to score TCR-TCR, TCR-HLA and TCR-CMV co-occurrence, with a repertoire-size bias correction applied to TCR pairs. False discovery rates were estimated in a later analysis by permuting HLA or CMV assignments 20 times. In a later analysis, co-occurring TCRs were grouped with DBSCAN, and TCRdist sequence similarity was added when clustering was performed within HLA-allele-positive subsets. Repertoires with fewer than 30,000 or more than 120,000 public chains, plus five repertoires with anomalous nucleotide sharing, were excluded from co-occurrence clustering. The table comes from immuneACCESS by way of TCRdb, which keeps in-frame sequences with V and J called. Part of the clones is missing from these tables; in studies checked, under half for an unresolved V gene and the rest for unknown reasons. D and trimming come from the DNA, and the V and J calls and clone size come from that table. This sample has some 150,000 clones in its table, and 75% of those were observed once. The top ten clones comprise 3% to 3.5% of the sample.

This clone has just a few counts. Its binding antigen is unknown. Per-base qualities were not stored, and no clone one base away is much larger. The source material was PBMCs. The receptor chain draws on TRBV5-1 and TRBJ1-1, with 10 junctional bases fitting TRBD1. The receptor was derived from a man aged 35 to 55 in good health and CMV-seronegative. The bases are TGCGCCAGCAGCGTGGGACAGGGGAAAACTGAAGCTTTCTTT. This codes for CASSVGQGKTEAFF.